The source of this T cell receptor (beta chain) is a study of blood T cell repertoires in COVID-19 (dated by TCRdb to the early 2020s). A note on the overall study: Samples from collaborators originated in the United States, Italy and Spain and spanned both the acute and convalescent phases of COVID-19. The prospective study material was composed of cDNA or gDNA derived from T cells, B-cell-depleted T cells, or PBMCs. The dataset comprised deeply sampled blood TCRbeta repertoires from subjects exposed to, actively infected with, or recovered from COVID-19. The repertoires were released in a freely available public database intended as a resource for research on the immune response to SARS-CoV-2. The samples were drawn from the first 160 participants of the ongoing ImmuneRACE study and from about 1,200 subjects provided by 6 global collaborators. A de-identified subject ID, COVID-19 status, age in years and sex were almost always included in the sample metadata. Where available, HLA class I and class II types were obtained from metadata supplied by the sample provider rather than from assay-based typing. Summary of the overall study and its limitations: The quantity of clinical and demographic metadata differed by source and by participant and was supplied without curation.

The immunoSEQ Assay, a bias-controlled multiplex PCR, was used to amplify TCRbeta CDR3 regions from genomic DNA. The published analysis was carried out like this. Nucleated cell counts per sample were estimated from amplification of reference gene primers within the assay. To quantify the absolute abundance of each unique TCRbeta CDR3 rearrangement, sequence reads were collapsed and filtered. For each sample, productive Simpson clonality was calculated as the square root of Simpson's diversity index over productive rearrangements. TCRdb provides this immuneACCESS table in a form limited to in-frame rearrangements. Some clones are lacking; in checked studies, under half of them reflect an unresolved V gene, and why the rest are absent is not known. From that table come the V and J calls and clone size; the DNA was used to work out D and trimming. For this sample the table gives 150,000 or so clones, of which almost 85% were detected only once. Approximately 11% of the sample goes to the ten largest clones.

In the prospective study, participants were about 18 to 89 years old, resided in fewer than 25 geographic areas of the United States, and were enrolled through a virtual design. Cohort assignment in the prospective study relied on participant-reported clinical history from a screening survey and a study questionnaire. Recovered participants in ImmuneRACE Cohort 3 were defined by two consecutive negative NP/OP PCR tests, clearance by a healthcare professional, or resolution of symptoms. Each participant in the prospective study had whole blood, serum and a nasopharyngeal or oropharyngeal swab collected by mobile phlebotomists. Over a roughly 2-month period, participants in the prospective study had the option of providing additional blood draws and questionnaires. Before DNA extraction, prospective study blood samples were shipped either frozen or at room temperature. V ends up 2 bases short and J 8 bases short, with an unmatched junction base count of 6. CDR1 MNHEY and CDR2 SVGAGI were looked up in the germline V gene. The CDR3 numbers 14 residues from cysteine through phenylalanine. CDR3 DNA only is kept here, 42 bases in frame from base 1.

A note on this clone: Its antigen is unknown. No base-level quality is on record; no much larger clone is a single base apart.

The sequence derives from a man aged 50 to 60 who had recovered from COVID-19. Sequencing was carried out using PBMCs or T cells enriched from blood (not recorded which). The chain employs TRBV6-5 and TRBJ2-3; TRBD2 agrees with 8 junctional bases. The DNA is TGTGCCAGCAGTTACCCCCCGGCGGGAGGTACGCAGTATTTT. Translated, it gives CASSYPPAGGTQYF.